The subject of this entry is one TCR beta chain. The V end was cut by 6 bases, the J end by 4 bases, with 18 bases between. The CDR3 has 16 amino acids. Germline assignment: CDR1 KGHSH and CDR2 LQKENI. The data stem from a study of blood T cell repertoires in COVID-19. Per the study methods: It was from reference gene primer amplification that nucleated cell counts were estimated. Sequenced by immunoSEQ multiplex PCR; TCRdb stores in-frame clones only, minus some. V and J calls plus clone size are reproduced from that table; the DNA served to infer D and trimming. This sample has 250,000 to 350,000 clones; around 89% occur once, and the top ten carry about 12%.

The source material was peripheral blood. This chain joins TRBV18 and TRBJ1-4; possibly TRBD1 for D (5 bases). This clonotype was sampled from an older woman with acute or convalescent COVID-19. CDR3 residues: CASSPFGGTDNEKLFF. For the CDR3, the DNA is TGTGCCAGCTCGCCGTTCGGAGGGACGGATAATGAAAAACTGTTTTTT.